This TCR beta chain was sequenced in a study of T cells in localized non-small cell lung cancer (dated by TCRdb to about 2020). For context, the study as a whole: The study examined T cell repertoires in approximately 240 patients with early-stage NSCLC and compared tumors with uninvolved tumor-adjacent lungs. The cohort comprised 236 treatment-naïve NSCLC patients with resected, localized lung tumors. NSCLC patients had a mean age of approximately 66 years, and 129 were male and about a hundred female.

At the junction V is shortened by 2 bases and J by 2 bases, with 12 bases in between. The CDR3, cysteine through phenylalanine, is 15 amino acids long. Only the CDR3 DNA stays, 45 bases, in frame from base 1. Based on the germline V gene, the CDR1 and CDR2 sequences are MNHEY and SVGAGI. The investigation overall reported the following: Because multi-region tumor sequencing was not performed, intratumor heterogeneity could not be ruled out. Of the top 100 tumor clones, a median of roughly 53 were detected in paired uninvolved adjacent lung; 28 were also among that lung's top 100. Longer overall survival was associated with higher blood T cell density, whereas shorter survival was associated with higher adjacent-lung clonality. Since the design was exploratory, TCR variables were selected using unadjusted p-values with no false-discovery rate correction. The highest T cell clonality was observed in uninvolved tumor-adjacent lung, where clonality exceeded that of tumor, suggesting that antigenic responses were more focused in uninvolved tumor-adjacent lung.

TCR beta CDR3 regions were sequenced from DNA using the immunoSEQ Assay. On the study's bioinformatics: To compute T cell density, TCR beta template counts were normalized to usable DNA, which was estimated by amplifying housekeeping genes. The preseqR package was used to estimate richness by extrapolating to 400,000 templates for PBMC samples and to 120,000 templates for tissue samples. Clonality was defined as one minus Pielou's evenness. To identify tissue-enriched TCRs, differential abundance testing was run on productive amino-acid clonotypes with a minimum total count of 5 and an alpha of 0.1. The Jaccard Index and the Morisita Overlap Index were used to measure repertoire overlap between compartments. TCR beta CDR3s were clustered by GLIPH together with public tetramer-defined viral CDR3s, and at least three viral sequences plus V-gene enrichment were required for viral motifs. TCRdb holds this immuneACCESS table with in-frame rearrangements only. Some clones are missing; in checked studies, unresolved V genes explain under half, and the rest has no known cause. That table gives V, J and clone size, and the DNA gave D and trimming. This sample comprises about 27,000 clones, less than 95% of them detected only once. The ten largest clones represent roughly 1.1% of the sample.

At diagnosis, tumor, uninvolved tumor-adjacent lung and peripheral blood were collected and then preserved as a mix of FFPE and fresh-frozen material. Blood samples were analyzed as peripheral blood mononuclear cells for TCR repertoire profiling. To note about this clone: Its target antigen remains unknown. Per-base quality was not reported, and no clone a single base away is much larger than it.

The V and J genes are TRBV6-5 and TRBJ1-2; no confident D gene assignment can be made. This TCR was sampled from a woman between 35 and 75 years old with stage I lung adenocarcinoma. This specimen was peripheral blood, taken before any cancer treatment. The DNA is as follows: TGTGCCAGCAGTTACCGAGGAAGTGCGAACTATGGCTACACCTTC. Its coded protein is CASSYRGSANYGYTF.